The clone carrying this T cell receptor beta chain was seen just once. TCRdb's copy holds only in-frame clones and misses some; the assay was immunoSEQ multiplex PCR. Of over 60,000 clones listed, 80% are singletons. The record originates from a study of T cell responses to AZD1222 COVID-19 vaccine. Sequenced material: peripheral blood, taken 28 days after the second AZD1222 dose. The TCR sequence derives from an adult who received the AZD1222 COVID-19 vaccine.

CDR3 in DNA: TGTGCCAGCAGCGCGGGACAAATTAATTCACCCCTCCACTTT. It translates to CASSAGQINSPLHF. The chain employs TRBV2 and TRBJ1-6; perhaps TRBD1 as D (6 bases). The CDR3 has 14 residues. Trimming pared 6 bases from V and 6 bases from J, leaving 12 bases between. Looked up from germline, CDR1 is SNHLY and CDR2 is FYNNEI. Complete variable domain (other parts from reference TRBV2 and TRBJ1-6): EPEVTQTPSHQVTQMGQEVILRCVPISNHLYFYWYRQILGQKVEFLVSFYNNEISEKSEIFDDQFSVERPDGSNFTLKIRSTKLEDSAMYFCASSAGQINSPLHFGNGTRLTVT.